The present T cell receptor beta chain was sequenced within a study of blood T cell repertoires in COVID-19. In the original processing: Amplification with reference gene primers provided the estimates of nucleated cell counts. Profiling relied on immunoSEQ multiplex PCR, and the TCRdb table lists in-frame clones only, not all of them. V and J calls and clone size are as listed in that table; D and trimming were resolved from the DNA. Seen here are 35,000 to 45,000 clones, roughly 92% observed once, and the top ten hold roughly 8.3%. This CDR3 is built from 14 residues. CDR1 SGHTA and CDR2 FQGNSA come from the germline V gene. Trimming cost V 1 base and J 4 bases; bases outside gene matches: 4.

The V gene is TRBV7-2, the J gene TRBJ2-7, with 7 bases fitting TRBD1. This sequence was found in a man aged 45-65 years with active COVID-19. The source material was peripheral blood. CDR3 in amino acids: CASSLVGTEYEQYF. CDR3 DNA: TGTGCCAGCAGCTTAGTTGGGACAGAGTACGAGCAGTACTTC. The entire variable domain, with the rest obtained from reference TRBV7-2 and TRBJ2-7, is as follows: GAGVSQSPSNKVTEKGKDVELRCDPISGHTALYWYRQSLGQGLEFLIYFQGNSAPDKSGLPSDRFSAERTGGSVSTLTIQRTQQEDSAVYLCASSLVGTEYEQYFGPGTRLTVT.